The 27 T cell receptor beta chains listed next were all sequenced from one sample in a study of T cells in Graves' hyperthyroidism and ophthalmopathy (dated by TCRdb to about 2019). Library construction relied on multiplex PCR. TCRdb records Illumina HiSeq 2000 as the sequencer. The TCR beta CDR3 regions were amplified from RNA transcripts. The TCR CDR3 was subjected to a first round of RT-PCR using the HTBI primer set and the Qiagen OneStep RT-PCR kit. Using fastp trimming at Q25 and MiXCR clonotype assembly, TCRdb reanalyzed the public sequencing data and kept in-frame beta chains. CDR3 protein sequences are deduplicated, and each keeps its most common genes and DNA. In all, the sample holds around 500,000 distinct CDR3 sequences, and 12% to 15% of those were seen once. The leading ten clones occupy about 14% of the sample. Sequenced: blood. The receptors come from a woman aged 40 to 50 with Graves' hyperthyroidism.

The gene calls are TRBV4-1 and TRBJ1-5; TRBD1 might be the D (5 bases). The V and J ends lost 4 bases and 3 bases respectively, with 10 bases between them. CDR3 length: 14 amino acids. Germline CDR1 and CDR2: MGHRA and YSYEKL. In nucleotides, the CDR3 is TGCGCCAGCAGCCCCGAGGGGTTCAATCAGCCCCAGCATTTT. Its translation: CASSPEGFNQPQHF.

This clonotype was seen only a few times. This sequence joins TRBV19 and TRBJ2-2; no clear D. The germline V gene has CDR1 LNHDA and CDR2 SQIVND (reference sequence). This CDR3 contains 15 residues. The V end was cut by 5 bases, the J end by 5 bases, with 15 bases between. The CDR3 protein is CASSALGGWTGELFF. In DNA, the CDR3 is TGTGCCAGTAGTGCCCTTGGCGGTTGGACCGGGGAGCTGTTTTTT.

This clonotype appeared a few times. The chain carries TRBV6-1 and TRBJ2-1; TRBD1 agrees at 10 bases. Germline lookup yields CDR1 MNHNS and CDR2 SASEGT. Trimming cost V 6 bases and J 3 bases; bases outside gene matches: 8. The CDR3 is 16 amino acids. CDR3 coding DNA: TGTGCCAGCAGCACGGGACAGGGGTCCAACTACAATGAGCAGTTCTTC. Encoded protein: CASSTGQGSNYNEQFF.

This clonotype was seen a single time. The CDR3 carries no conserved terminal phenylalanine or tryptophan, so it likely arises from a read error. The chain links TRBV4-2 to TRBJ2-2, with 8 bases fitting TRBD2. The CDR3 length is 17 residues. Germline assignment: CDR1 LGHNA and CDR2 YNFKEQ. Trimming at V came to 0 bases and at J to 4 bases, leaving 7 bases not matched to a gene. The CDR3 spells CASSQELAGSATGELFS. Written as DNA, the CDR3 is TGTGCCAGCAGCCAAGAGTTAGCGGGATCGGCCACCGGGGAGCTGTTTTCT.

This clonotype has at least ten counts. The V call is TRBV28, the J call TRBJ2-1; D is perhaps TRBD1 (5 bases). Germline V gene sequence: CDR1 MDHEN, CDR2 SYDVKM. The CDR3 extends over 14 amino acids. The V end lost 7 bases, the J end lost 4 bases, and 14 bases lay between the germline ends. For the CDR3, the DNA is TGTGCCAGCACGACTTACTCAGGGTACAATGAGCAGTTCTTC. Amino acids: CASTTYSGYNEQFF.

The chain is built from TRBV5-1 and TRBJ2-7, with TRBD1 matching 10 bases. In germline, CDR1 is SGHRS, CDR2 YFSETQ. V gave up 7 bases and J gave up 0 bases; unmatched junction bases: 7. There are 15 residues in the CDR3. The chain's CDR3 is CASEKGQGSSYEQYF. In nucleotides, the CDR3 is TGCGCCAGCGAGAAGGGACAGGGGAGCTCCTACGAGCAGTACTTC.

CDR3 bases: TGTGCCAGCAGCCAGGGGGCAAGGAACACTGAAGCTTTCTTT. Amino acid sequence: CASSQGARNTEAFF. The V call is TRBV3-1, the J call TRBJ1-1; D may be TRBD1 (6 bases). V shed 3 bases and J shed 1 base, with 9 bases lying between them. Germline V gives CDR1 LGHDT, CDR2 YNNKEL (reference sequence). There are 14 residues in the CDR3.

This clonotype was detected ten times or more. This CDR3 reads CASSQDRDSYEQYF. The DNA of the CDR3 is TGTGCCAGCAGCCAAGACAGAGACTCCTACGAGCAGTACTTC. V usage is TRBV3-1 and J usage is TRBJ2-7; D is uncertain. The V gene lost 0 bases and the J gene lost 0 bases, with 6 bases spanning the gap. The length of the CDR3 is 14 residues. From germline, CDR1 is LGHDT and CDR2 YNNKEL (reference sequence).

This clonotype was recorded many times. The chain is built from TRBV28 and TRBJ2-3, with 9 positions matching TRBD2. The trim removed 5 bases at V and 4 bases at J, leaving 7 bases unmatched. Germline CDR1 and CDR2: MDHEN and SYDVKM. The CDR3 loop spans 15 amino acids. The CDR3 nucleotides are TGTGCCAGCAGTGGGGCAGCGGGAGGCTCAGATACGCAGTATTTT. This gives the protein CASSGAAGGSDTQYF.

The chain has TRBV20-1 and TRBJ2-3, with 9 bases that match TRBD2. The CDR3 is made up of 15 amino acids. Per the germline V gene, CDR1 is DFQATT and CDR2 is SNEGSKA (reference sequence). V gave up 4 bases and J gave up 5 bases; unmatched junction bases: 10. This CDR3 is CSAIGTSRGQDTQYF. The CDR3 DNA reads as TGCAGTGCTATCGGGACTAGCCGGGGTCAAGATACGCAGTATTTT.

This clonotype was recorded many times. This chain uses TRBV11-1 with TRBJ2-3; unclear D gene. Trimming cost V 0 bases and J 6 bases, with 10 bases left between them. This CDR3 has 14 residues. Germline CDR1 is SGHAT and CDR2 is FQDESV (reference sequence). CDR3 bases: TGTGCCAGCAGCTTAGCGCGCGACGTCGATACGCAGTATTTT. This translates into CASSLARDVDTQYF.

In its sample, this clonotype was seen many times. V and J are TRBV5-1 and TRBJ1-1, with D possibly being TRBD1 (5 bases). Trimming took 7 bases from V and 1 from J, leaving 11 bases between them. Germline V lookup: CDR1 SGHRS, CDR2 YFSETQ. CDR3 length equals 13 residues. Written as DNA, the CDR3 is TGCGCCAGCCAATATACAGGGAACACTGAAGCTTTCTTT. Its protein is CASQYTGNTEAFF.

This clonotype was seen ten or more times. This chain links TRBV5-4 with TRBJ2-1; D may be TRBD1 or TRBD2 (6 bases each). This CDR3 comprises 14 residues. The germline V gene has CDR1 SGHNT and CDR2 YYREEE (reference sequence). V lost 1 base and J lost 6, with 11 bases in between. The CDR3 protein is CASSLWGASNEQFF. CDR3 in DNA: TGTGCCAGCAGCTTGTGGGGGGCAAGCAATGAGCAGTTCTTC.

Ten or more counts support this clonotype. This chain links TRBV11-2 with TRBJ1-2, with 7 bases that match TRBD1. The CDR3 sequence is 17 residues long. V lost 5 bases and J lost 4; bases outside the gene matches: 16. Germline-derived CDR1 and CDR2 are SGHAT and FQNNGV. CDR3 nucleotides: TGTGCCAGCAGCCCGCCGGCGAGTGACAGGGTTGGCTATGGCTACACCTTC. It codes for CASSPPASDRVGYGYTF.

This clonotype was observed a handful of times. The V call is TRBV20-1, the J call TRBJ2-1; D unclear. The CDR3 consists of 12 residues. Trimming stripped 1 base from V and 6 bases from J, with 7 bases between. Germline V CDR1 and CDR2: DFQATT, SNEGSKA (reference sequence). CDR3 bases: TGCAGTGCTAGAGGGGCCCTCAATGAGCAGTTCTTC. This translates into CSARGALNEQFF.

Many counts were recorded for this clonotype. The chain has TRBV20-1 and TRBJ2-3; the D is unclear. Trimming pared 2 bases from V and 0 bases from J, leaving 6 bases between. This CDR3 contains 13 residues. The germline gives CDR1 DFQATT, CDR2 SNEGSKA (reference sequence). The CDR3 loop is CSARNPSTDTQYF. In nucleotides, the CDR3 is TGCAGTGCTAGAAATCCTAGCACAGATACGCAGTATTTT.

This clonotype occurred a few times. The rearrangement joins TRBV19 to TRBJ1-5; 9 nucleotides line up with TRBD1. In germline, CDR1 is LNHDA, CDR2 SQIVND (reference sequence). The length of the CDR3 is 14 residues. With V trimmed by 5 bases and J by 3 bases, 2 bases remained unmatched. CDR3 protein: CASSGDRVNQPQHF. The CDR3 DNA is TGTGCCAGTAGTGGGGACAGGGTCAATCAGCCCCAGCATTTT.

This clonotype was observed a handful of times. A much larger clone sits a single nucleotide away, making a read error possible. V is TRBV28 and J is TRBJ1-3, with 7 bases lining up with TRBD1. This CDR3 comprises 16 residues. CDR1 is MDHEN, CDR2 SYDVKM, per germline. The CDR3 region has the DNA TGTGCCGGCAGCCAGACCCCAGGGGGCTCTGGAAACACCATATATTTT. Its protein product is CAGSQTPGGSGNTIYF.

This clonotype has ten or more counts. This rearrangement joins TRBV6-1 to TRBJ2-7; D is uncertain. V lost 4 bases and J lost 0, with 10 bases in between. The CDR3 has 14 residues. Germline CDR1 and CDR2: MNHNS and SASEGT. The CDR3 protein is CASSGMQVSYEQYF. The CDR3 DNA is TGTGCCAGCAGTGGAATGCAGGTCTCCTACGAGCAGTACTTC.

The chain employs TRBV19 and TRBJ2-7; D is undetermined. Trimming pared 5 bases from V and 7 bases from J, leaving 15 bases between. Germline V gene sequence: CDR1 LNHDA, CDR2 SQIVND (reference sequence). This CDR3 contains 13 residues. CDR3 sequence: CASSFQTKTEQYV. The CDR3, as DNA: TGTGCCAGTAGTTTCCAGACAAAAACGGAGCAGTACGTC.

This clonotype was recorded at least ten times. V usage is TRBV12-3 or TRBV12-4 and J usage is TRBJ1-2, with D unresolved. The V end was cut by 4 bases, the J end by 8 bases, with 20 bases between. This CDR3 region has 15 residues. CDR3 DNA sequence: TGTGCCAGCAGTTACCCGGGAGCCTCTATCGGGGGCTACACCTTC. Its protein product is CASSYPGASIGGYTF.

CDR3 DNA: TGTGCCAGCAGCCTTCAGGGGCAAGACTATTCACCCCTCCACTTT. Translated, it gives CASSLQGQDYSPLHF. The J gene is TRBJ1-6, the V gene TRBV7-3; the D gene is possibly TRBD1 (6 bases). Germline-derived CDR1 and CDR2 are SGHTA and FQGTGA. Trimming took 5 bases from V and 8 from J, leaving 16 bases between them. This CDR3 is 15 amino acids long.

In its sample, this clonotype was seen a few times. CDR3: CASSLGGPLEGSNQPQHF. CDR3 nucleotides: TGTGCCAGCAGTTTAGGGGGACCTTTAGAGGGGAGCAATCAGCCCCAGCATTTT. The chain links TRBV12-3 or TRBV12-4 to TRBJ1-5; D is possibly TRBD1 (5 bases). This CDR3 region has 18 residues. Between the trimmed V and J ends, which lost 1 base and 1 base, there was a span of 17 bases.

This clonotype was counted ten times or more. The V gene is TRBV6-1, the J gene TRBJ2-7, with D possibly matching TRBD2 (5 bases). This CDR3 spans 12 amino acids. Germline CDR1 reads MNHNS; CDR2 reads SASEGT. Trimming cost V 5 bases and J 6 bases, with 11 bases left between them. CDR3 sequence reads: CASSYVEGEQYF. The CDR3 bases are TGTGCCAGCAGTTACGTAGAGGGCGAGCAGTACTTC.

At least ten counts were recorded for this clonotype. CDR3 in DNA: TGCAGTGCCAGAAATGGGCAGCCCCCATGGGAGACCCAGTACTTC. The encoded protein is CSARNGQPPWETQYF. The chain uses TRBV20-1 and TRBJ2-5, with unresolved D. Germline lookup yields CDR1 DFQATT and CDR2 SNEGSKA (reference sequence). V lost 6 bases to trimming and J lost 5 bases, with 22 bases between them. This CDR3 spans 15 amino acids.

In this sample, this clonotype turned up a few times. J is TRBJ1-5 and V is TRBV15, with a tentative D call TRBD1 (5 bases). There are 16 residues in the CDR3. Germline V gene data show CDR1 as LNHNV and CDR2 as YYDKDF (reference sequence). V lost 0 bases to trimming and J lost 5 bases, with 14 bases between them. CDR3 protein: CATSRDKGYPDQPQHF. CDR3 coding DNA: TGTGCCACCAGCAGAGATAAGGGGTATCCAGATCAGCCCCAGCATTTT.

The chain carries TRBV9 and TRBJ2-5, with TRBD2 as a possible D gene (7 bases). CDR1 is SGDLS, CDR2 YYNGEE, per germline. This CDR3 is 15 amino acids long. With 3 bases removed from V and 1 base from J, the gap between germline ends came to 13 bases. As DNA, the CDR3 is TGTGCCAGCAGCGAGGGGGGGGCTCCCCAAGAGACCCAGTACTTC. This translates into CASSEGGAPQETQYF.